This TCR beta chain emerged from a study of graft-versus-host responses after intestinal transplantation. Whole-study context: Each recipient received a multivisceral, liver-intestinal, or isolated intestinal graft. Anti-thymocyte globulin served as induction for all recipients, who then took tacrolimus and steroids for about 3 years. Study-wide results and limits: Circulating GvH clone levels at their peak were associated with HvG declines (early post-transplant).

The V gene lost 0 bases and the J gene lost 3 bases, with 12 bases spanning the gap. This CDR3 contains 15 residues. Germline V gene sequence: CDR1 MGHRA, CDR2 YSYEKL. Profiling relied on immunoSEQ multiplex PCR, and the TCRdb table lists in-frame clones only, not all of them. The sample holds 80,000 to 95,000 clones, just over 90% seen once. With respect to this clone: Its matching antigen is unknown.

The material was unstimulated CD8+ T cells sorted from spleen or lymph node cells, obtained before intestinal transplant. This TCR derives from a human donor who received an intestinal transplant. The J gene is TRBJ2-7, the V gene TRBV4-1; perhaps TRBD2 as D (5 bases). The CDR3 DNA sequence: TGCGCCAGCAGCCAAGAGATACCCAGCGGCTACGAGCAGTACTTC. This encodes CASSQEIPSGYEQYF.